One sample yielded the 5 T cell receptor beta chains listed below, sequenced in a study of neurological immune-mediated disorders. TCRdb fed the 5' RACE reads into MiXCR, producing one record per CDR3 protein. Among about 74,000 distinct CDR3 sequences listed, 5.2% were seen once. The sequenced material came from PBMCs. Source of these receptors: a young man with multiple sclerosis.

This clonotype was detected many times. The CDR3 sequence: CASSSPPRSIIHEQYF. CDR3 bases: TGTGCCAGCAGTTCGCCACCAAGGTCGATCATCCACGAGCAGTACTTC. This rearrangement joins TRBV28 to TRBJ2-7; D is unresolved. CDR1 and CDR2 from the germline V gene are MDHEN and SYDVKM. The CDR3 extends over 16 amino acids. Trimming cost V 4 bases and J 5 bases, with 21 bases left between them.

In the case of this clonotype: A much larger clone lies one base from this, so it may be a read error. The V call is TRBV20-1, the J call TRBJ1-1; D call uncertain. V lost 7 bases and J 7 bases, leaving 13 bases between the germline ends. Germline CDR1 and CDR2: DFQATT and SNEGSKA (reference sequence). There are 11 residues in the CDR3. The CDR3 protein is CSVRGNYEAFF. The CDR3 nucleotides are TGCAGTGTCAGAGGAAACTATGAAGCTTTCTTT.

This clonotype has ten or more counts. This chain connects TRBV28 to TRBJ2-7; the D is unclear. The germline V and J ends were trimmed by 2 bases and 5 bases, with 7 bases remaining between them. The CDR3 has 12 residues. CDR1 and CDR2 (germline): MDHEN, SYDVKM. The CDR3 DNA follows: TGTGCCAGCAGTTTAACCGACCACGAGCAGTACTTC. It translates to CASSLTDHEQYF.

Details on this clonotype: Germline is not matched at one junction end, which may reflect a read error. The chain joins TRBV2 to TRBJ1-5; no clear D gene. CDR3 length equals 15 residues. Germline V gives CDR1 SNHLY, CDR2 FYNNEI. The CDR3 DNA sequence: TGTGCCAGCAGAGCTCGGTGGGTCCGAGATCAGCCCCAGAATTTT. It codes for CASRARWVRDQPQNF.

In the case of this clonotype: This may be a read error, as it is one base from a much larger clone. J is TRBJ2-2 and V is TRBV5-1; D is uncertain. V was cut by 0 bases and J by 1 base, with 7 bases left in between. The CDR3 consists of 15 residues. In germline, CDR1 is SGHRS, CDR2 YFSETQ. CDR3 coding DNA: TGCGCCAGCAGCTTGGCGCAGGTGAACACCGGGGAGCTGTTTTTT. This encodes CASSLAQVNTGELFF.